This record concerns one T cell receptor (beta chain) sequence. This record belongs to a study of cytomegalovirus exposure and HLA in healthy donors. The PCR contained 60 Vbeta and 13 Jbeta primers. Here immunoSEQ multiplex PCR was the method, and the copy in TCRdb shows in-frame clones only, minus some. The sample carries fewer than 250,000 clones, roughly 80% recorded once. What was sequenced was PBMCs. The clonotype comes from a man in his forties in good health and CMV-seronegative.

Here the CDR3 DNA reads TGTGCCAGCAGTCCGTTAGGACCGGGGATCAACTATGGCTACACCTTC. Translating it yields CASSPLGPGINYGYTF. V usage is TRBV6-6 and J usage is TRBJ1-2; no definite D call. Germline V gives CDR1 MNHNY, CDR2 SVGAGI (reference sequence). This CDR3 region has 16 residues. Deletions cut 5 bases from V and 2 bases from J, with 18 bases between.